The sequence of this TCR beta chain was determined in a study of multiple sclerosis patients with progressive multifocal leukoencephalopathy. TCRdb keeps only in-frame clones here, not all; method: immunoSEQ multiplex PCR. The profile shows 25,000 to 35,000 clones, 89% of them singletons. Study-wide results and caveats: PML-onset expanded TRB clones were detectable before and during natalizumab therapy. It is unclear whether the findings reflect JC virus infection or general immunocompromise. TRBV and TRBJ usage showed no common pattern when PML developed.

A remark on this clone: Its target is not known.

Described time point: before natalizumab initiation. All patients had prior interferon beta, and all PML patients were female. The sequence came from a human donor with multiple sclerosis. Sample: PBMCs.

The CDR3, as DNA: TGTGCCAGCAGTTCCTGGAGGGGGACTGAAGCTTTCTTT. Protein product: CASSSWRGTEAFF. The V gene is TRBV6-5, the J gene TRBJ1-1, with D perhaps matching TRBD1 (6 bases). Trimming took 4 bases from V and 5 from J, leaving 11 bases between them. Germline CDR1 MNHEY, CDR2 SVGAGI. The CDR3 is 13 amino acids.